The rows below give T cell receptor beta chains drawn from one sample of a study of blood T cell repertoires in COVID-19. Profiled with immunoSEQ multiplex PCR; TCRdb holds only in-frame clones, not every one. The profile shows approximately 140,000 clones, around four fifths of them singletons. The specimen sequenced was peripheral blood. All receptors derive from a human donor in a cohort sampled during active COVID-19. CDR3s include the opening cysteine and the closing phenylalanine or tryptophan. A D gene is named only where the DNA matches it firmly. Clone size appears in some rows only: once, few, many, or a class for an expanded clone.

CDR3nt	CDR3aa	v_gene	j_gene	abundance	d_gene
TGTGCCAGCAGTGAAGCTACGGCGGTCGGTAGCGGGACCTACAATGAGCAGTTCTTC	CASSEATAVGSGTYNEQFF	TRBV6-1	TRBJ2-1	.	TRBD2
TGTGCCAGCAGCTGGGCCGGGACTAGCGGATACAATGAGCAGTTCTTC	CASSWAGTSGYNEQFF	TRBV5-8	TRBJ2-1	.	TRBD2
TGTGCCAGCACCAAGTCTAGCGGCTCCTACGAGCAGTACTTC	CASTKSSGSYEQYF	TRBV28	TRBJ2-7	few	TRBD2
TGTGCCAGCATCCGAGCGGGAGACTCCTCCTACAATGAGCAGTTCTTC	CASIRAGDSSYNEQFF	TRBV28	TRBJ2-1	.	TRBD2
TGCAGTGCTTCGATCGCAGCCCCAGCGTTT	CSASIAAPAF	TRBV20-1	TRBJ2-3	.	.
TGTGCCAGCAGCCCCTACCCCACAAGGGGTTCATACGAGCAGTACTTC	CASSPYPTRGSYEQYF	TRBV27	TRBJ2-7	.	.
TGTGCCAGCCTAAGGGGAACTTATAGCAATCAGCCCCAGCATTTT	CASLRGTYSNQPQHF	TRBV28	TRBJ1-5	.	.
TGTGCCAGTAGTAGTCACGGCCAAGAGACCCAGTACTTC	CASSSHGQETQYF	TRBV19	TRBJ2-5	.	.
TGTGCCAGCAGACAAGCGGGAGGTAGGCCAGATACGCAGTATTTT	CASRQAGGRPDTQYF	TRBV6-5	TRBJ2-3	.	TRBD2
TGTGCCAGCAGCCAAGAGAGACCAGCGGGATGGCAAGAGACCCAGTACTTC	CASSQERPAGWQETQYF	TRBV3-1/TRBV3-2	TRBJ2-5	.	TRBD2
TGTGCCAGCAGCCTCGATGGGGCTAGCACAGATACGCAGTATTTT	CASSLDGASTDTQYF	TRBV7-3	TRBJ2-3	.	.
TGTGCCAGCAGCCGAGCAGGGGTCACTGAAGCTTTCTTT	CASSRAGVTEAFF	TRBV5-4	TRBJ1-1	.	.
TGTGCCAGCAGCTTACGGGGTCGGGAGCAGTACTTC	CASSLRGREQYF	TRBV11-2	TRBJ2-7	.	.